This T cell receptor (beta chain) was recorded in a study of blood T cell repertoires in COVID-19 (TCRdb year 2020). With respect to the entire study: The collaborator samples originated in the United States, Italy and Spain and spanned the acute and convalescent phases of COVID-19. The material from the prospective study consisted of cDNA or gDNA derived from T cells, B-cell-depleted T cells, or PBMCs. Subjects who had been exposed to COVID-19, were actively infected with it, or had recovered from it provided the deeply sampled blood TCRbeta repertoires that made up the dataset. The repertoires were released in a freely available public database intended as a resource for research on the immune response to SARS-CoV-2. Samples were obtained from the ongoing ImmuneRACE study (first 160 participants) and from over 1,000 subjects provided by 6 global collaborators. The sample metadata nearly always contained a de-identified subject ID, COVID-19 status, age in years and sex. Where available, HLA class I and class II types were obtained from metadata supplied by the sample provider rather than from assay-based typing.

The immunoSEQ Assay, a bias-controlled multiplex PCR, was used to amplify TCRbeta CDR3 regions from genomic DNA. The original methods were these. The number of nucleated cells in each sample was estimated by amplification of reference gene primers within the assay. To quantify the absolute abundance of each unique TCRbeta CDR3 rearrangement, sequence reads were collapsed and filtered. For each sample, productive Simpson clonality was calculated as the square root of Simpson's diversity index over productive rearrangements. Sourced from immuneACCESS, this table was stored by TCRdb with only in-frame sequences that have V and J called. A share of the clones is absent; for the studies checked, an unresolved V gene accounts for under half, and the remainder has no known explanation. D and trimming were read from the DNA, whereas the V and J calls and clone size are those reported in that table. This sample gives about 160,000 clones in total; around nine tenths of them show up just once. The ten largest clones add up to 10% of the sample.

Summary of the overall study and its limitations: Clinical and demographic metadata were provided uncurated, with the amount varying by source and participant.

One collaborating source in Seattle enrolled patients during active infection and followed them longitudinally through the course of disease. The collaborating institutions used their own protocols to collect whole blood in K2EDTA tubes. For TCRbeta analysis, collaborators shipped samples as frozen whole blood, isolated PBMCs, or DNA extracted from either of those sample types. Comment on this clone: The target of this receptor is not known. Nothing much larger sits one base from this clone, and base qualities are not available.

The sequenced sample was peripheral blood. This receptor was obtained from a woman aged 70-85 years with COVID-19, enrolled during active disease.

The bases are TGTGCCAGCAGGGAAGAAAGCGGGAAGAATTACAATGAGCAGTTCTTC. This codes for CASREESGKNYNEQFF. The chain couples TRBV5-4 to TRBJ2-1, with 7 bases matching TRBD2. The CDR3 sequence holds 16 residues, the cysteine and phenylalanine included. Only the CDR3 region is kept as DNA, spanning 48 bases read in frame from base 1. CDR1 and CDR2 are read off the germline V gene (reference sequence) as SGHNT and YYREEE. The V end gives up 5 bases and the J end 4 bases, leaving 12 bases in the junction not matched to a gene.